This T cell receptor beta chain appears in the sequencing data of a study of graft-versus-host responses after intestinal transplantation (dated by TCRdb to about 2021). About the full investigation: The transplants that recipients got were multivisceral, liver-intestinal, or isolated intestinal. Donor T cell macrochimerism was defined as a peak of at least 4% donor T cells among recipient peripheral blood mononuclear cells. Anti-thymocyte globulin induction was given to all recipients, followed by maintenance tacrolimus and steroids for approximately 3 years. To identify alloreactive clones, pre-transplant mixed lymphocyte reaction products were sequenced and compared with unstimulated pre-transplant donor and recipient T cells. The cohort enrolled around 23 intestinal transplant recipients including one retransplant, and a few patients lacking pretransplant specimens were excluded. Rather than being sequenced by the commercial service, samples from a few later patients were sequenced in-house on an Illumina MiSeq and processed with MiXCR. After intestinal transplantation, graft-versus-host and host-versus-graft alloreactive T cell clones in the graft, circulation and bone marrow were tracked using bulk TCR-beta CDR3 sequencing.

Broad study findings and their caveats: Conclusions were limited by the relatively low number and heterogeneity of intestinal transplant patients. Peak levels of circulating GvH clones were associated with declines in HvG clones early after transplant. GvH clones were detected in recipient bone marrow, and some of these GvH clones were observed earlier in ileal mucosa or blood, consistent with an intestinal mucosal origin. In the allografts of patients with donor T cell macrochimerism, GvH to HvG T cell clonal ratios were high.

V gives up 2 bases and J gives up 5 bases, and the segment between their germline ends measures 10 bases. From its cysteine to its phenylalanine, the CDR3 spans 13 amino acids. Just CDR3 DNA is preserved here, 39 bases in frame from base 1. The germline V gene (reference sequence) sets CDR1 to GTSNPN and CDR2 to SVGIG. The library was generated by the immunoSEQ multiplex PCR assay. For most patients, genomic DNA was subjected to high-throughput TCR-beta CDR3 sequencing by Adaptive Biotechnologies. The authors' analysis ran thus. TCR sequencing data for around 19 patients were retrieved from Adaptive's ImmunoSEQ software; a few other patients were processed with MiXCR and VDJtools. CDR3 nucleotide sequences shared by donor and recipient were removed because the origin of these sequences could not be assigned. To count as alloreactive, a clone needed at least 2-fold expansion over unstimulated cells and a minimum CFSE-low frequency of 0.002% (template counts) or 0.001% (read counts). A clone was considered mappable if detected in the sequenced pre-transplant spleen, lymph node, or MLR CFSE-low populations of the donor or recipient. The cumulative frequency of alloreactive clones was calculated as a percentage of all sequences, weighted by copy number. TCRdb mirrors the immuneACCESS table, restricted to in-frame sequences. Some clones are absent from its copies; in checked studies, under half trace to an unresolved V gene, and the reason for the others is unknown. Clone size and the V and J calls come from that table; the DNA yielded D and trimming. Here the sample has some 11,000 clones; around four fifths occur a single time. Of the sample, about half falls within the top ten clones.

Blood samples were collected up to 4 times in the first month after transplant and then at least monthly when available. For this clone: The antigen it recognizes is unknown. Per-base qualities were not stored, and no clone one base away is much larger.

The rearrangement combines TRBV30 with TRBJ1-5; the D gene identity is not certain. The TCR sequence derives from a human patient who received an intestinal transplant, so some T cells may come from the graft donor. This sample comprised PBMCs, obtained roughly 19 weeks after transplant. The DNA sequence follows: TGTGCCTGGAGTTCCCAGGACGATCAGCCCCAGCATTTT. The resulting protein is CAWSSQDDQPQHF.